The 28 T cell receptor beta chains below all came from one sample that was sequenced in a study of brain T cells in children with intractable seizures. Sequencing was performed with immunoSEQ multiplex PCR; in TCRdb, only in-frame clones are kept and a portion is missing. The top ten hold 5.5% to 6% of the sample, which has about 340,000 clones, over 90% seen once. Time point here: blood from clinic visit 5 months post-surgery; TSC patient then seizure free. The source was peripheral blood, collected roughly 5 months after surgery. Source of these receptors: a boy younger than two with tuberous sclerosis and intractable seizures.

V and J are TRBV5-1 and TRBJ1-1; D gene uncertain. Trimming left V 6 bases short and J 3 bases short, with 15 bases between. This CDR3 region has 14 residues. CDR1 and CDR2 (germline): SGHRS, YFSETQ. This CDR3 reads CASTKGGEYTEAFF. The CDR3 nucleotides are TGCGCCAGCACCAAAGGCGGGGAATACACTGAAGCTTTCTTT.

The CDR3, as DNA: TGTGCCAGCAGCCAATCGATACTAGTAGCTAACGTGGGTGAGCAGTTCTTC. This translates into CASSQSILVANVGEQFF. V gene TRBV16 combines with J gene TRBJ2-1, with TRBD2 as a possible D gene (5 bases). The CDR3 is 17 amino acids. Deletions cut 0 bases from V and 9 bases from J, with 21 bases between. In germline, CDR1 is KGHSY, CDR2 FQNENV.

This chain joins TRBV23-1 and TRBJ1-4; unclear D gene. TRBV23-1 is an open reading frame whose function is uncertain. V was clipped by 3 bases and J by 7 bases, with 12 bases between them. CDR3 length equals 14 residues. This CDR3 is CASSHGRYLEKLFF. CDR3 nucleotides: TGCGCCAGCAGTCATGGCCGCTACCTTGAAAAACTGTTTTTT.

For this clone: The same CDR3 can be traced to other DNA sequences in this sample. The rearrangement joins TRBV27 to TRBJ1-2; tentatively, D is TRBD1 (5 bases). CDR1 and CDR2 (germline): MNHEY, SMNVEV (reference sequence). Trimming cost V 2 bases and J 0 bases, with 7 bases left between them. The length of the CDR3 is 14 residues. The CDR3 is CASSLQGTNYGYTF. In nucleotides, the CDR3 is TGTGCCAGCAGTTTACAGGGAACTAACTATGGCTACACCTTC.

This clone showed up just a few times. This chain uses TRBV27 with TRBJ1-2; 10 nucleotides agree with TRBD1. Losses at the gene ends were 3 bases for V and 7 bases for J; bases not matched to a gene: 2. The CDR3 covers 13 residues. Germline V gives CDR1 MNHEY, CDR2 SMNVEV (reference sequence). The CDR3 reads CASSFRDRGGYTF. CDR3 coding DNA: TGTGCCAGCAGTTTCCGGGACAGGGGTGGCTACACCTTC.

The count of this clone is one. The chain combines TRBV20-1 with TRBJ2-5; D call uncertain. V lost 5 bases to trimming and J lost 1 base, with 5 bases between them. CDR1 and CDR2 from the germline V gene are DFQATT and SNEGSKA (reference sequence). The CDR3 consists of 11 residues. CDR3 loop: CSAGRQETQYF. The CDR3 bases are TGCAGTGCTGGACGCCAAGAGACCCAGTACTTC.

This chain joins TRBV29-1 and TRBJ2-2; D is perhaps TRBD1 (6 bases). There are 12 residues in the CDR3. Trimming shortened V by 6 bases and J by 6 bases, and 11 bases separated the two germline ends. The germline CDR1 and CDR2 sequences are SQVTM and ANQGSEA. The CDR3, as DNA: TGCAGCGTCAACAGGGCGTCCGGGGAGCTGTTTTTT. It codes for CSVNRASGELFF.

The chain links TRBV7-2 to TRBJ2-1, with TRBD1 identical over 12 bases. The CDR3 sequence is 15 residues long. Germline V gives CDR1 SGHTA, CDR2 FQGNSA. The junction had 2 bases not matched to a gene; V was cut back by 0 bases and J by 8 bases. The CDR3 DNA is TGTGCCAGCAGCTTAGCAGGGACAGGGGGCGATGAGCAGTTCTTC. Encoded protein: CASSLAGTGGDEQFF.

The chain employs TRBV6-5 and TRBJ1-2; the D is unclear. Deletions cut 2 bases from V and 2 bases from J, with 9 bases between. The V gene's germline CDR1 is MNHEY and CDR2 SVGAGI. The length of the CDR3 is 14 residues. The CDR3 here is CASSYGPPNYGYTF. Written as DNA, the CDR3 is TGTGCCAGCAGTTACGGTCCCCCAAACTATGGCTACACCTTC.

This chain links TRBV11-2 with TRBJ1-4; 9 bases fit TRBD1. The germline V gene has CDR1 SGHAT and CDR2 FQNNGV. The CDR3 sequence is 15 residues long. The J segment lost 7 bases and the V segment lost 1 base, leaving 4 bases of the junction unmatched. The chain's CDR3 is CASSLVTGGAEKLFF. The CDR3 DNA is TGTGCCAGCAGCTTAGTGACAGGGGGGGCTGAAAAACTGTTTTTT.

This sequence joins TRBV12-3 or TRBV12-4 and TRBJ2-3; D gene ambiguous. The CDR3 spans 13 residues. Trimming removed 5 bases from V and 0 bases from J, with 6 bases in between. The CDR3 DNA reads TGTGCCAGCAGTAAGCGAAGCACAGATACGCAGTATTTT. It specifies CASSKRSTDTQYF.

V is TRBV5-6 and J is TRBJ2-5; D gene uncertain. Trimming left V 1 base short and J 5 bases short, with 12 bases between. CDR1 and CDR2 (germline): SGHDT, YYEEEE. The CDR3 covers 14 residues. The CDR3 loop is CASSLQAMVETQYF. The DNA for the CDR3 is TGTGCCAGCAGCTTGCAGGCTATGGTTGAGACCCAGTACTTC.

The chain joins TRBV15 to TRBJ1-1; D gene unclear. This CDR3 is 16 amino acids long. Germline loops: CDR1 LNHNV, CDR2 YYDKDF (reference sequence). Trimming stripped 4 bases from V and 4 bases from J, with 19 bases between. CDR3 bases: TGTGCCACCAGCAACCGAGGATATTTCTTGACCACTGAAGCTTTCTTT. Its translation: CATSNRGYFLTTEAFF.

The chain combines TRBV5-1 with TRBJ2-1, with D possibly TRBD2 on 5 matching bases. The germline V gene encodes CDR1 SGHRS and CDR2 YFSETQ. Trimming shortened V by 1 base and J by 0 bases, and 11 bases separated the two germline ends. The CDR3 is 16 amino acids. The CDR3 loop is CASSLRDWGSYNEQFF. CDR3 DNA: TGCGCCAGCAGCTTGCGGGATTGGGGCTCCTACAATGAGCAGTTCTTC.

This sequence joins TRBV4-2 and TRBJ2-2; 10 positions agree with TRBD1. The V gene's germline CDR1 is LGHNA and CDR2 YNFKEQ. With 4 bases clipped from V and 4 bases from J, the junction kept 6 bases outside the gene matches. This CDR3 has 16 amino acids. The CDR3 loop is CASSPTGTGVTGELFF. Here the CDR3 DNA reads TGTGCCAGCAGCCCCACCGGGACAGGGGTCACCGGGGAGCTGTTTTTT.

V usage is TRBV7-8 and J usage is TRBJ2-3; D might be TRBD1 (6 bases). CDR3 length: 18 amino acids. Germline CDR1 SGHVS, CDR2 FQNEAQ. Trimming left V 5 bases short and J 4 bases short, with 25 bases between. The CDR3 DNA sequence: TGTGCCAGCAGCCTCGCCGCTCCGACAGGAACCGTCGCAGATACGCAGTATTTT. This gives the protein CASSLAAPTGTVADTQYF.

V and J are TRBV7-2 and TRBJ1-1; 7 nucleotides agree with TRBD1. Germline CDR1 and CDR2: SGHTA and FQGNSA. The CDR3 has 15 amino acids. The V and J ends lost 0 bases and 5 bases, in that order; junction bases with no gene match: 6. The CDR3 reads CASSLARQGLTEAFF. The CDR3 nucleotides are TGTGCCAGCAGCTTAGCCAGACAGGGATTGACTGAAGCTTTCTTT.

V usage is TRBV2 and J usage is TRBJ1-2; possibly TRBD1 for D (5 bases). This CDR3 region has 15 residues. Germline CDR1 SNHLY, CDR2 FYNNEI. With 6 bases removed from V and 4 bases from J, the gap between germline ends came to 18 bases. The chain's CDR3 is CASRLLKGSSYGYTF. For the CDR3, the DNA is TGTGCCAGCAGACTCCTTAAGGGGTCCTCCTATGGCTACACCTTC. Full variable domain (remainder filled in from reference TRBV2 and TRBJ1-2): EPEVTQTPSHQVTQMGQEVILRCVPISNHLYFYWYRQILGQKVEFLVSFYNNEISEKSEIFDDQFSVERPDGSNFTLKIRSTKLEDSAMYFCASRLLKGSSYGYTFGSGTRLTVV.

The rearrangement links TRBV19 to TRBJ1-4, with 8 bases lining up with TRBD1. The CDR3 length is 14 residues. Per germline, CDR1 LNHDA and CDR2 SQIVND (reference sequence). Trimming at V came to 8 bases and at J to 3 bases, leaving 5 bases not matched to a gene. The CDR3 is CASGWTGSNEKLFF. The CDR3 DNA reads as TGTGCCAGTGGTTGGACAGGGTCTAATGAAAAACTGTTTTTT.

This chain joins TRBV7-8 and TRBJ1-5; D is ambiguous. Between the trimmed V and J ends, which lost 2 bases and 2 bases, there was a span of 13 bases. Germline-derived CDR1 and CDR2 are SGHVS and FQNEAQ. The CDR3 totals 16 residues. The CDR3 DNA reads TGTGCCAGCAGCTTATTATGGCAGGCTTGCAATCAGCCCCAGCATTTT. Its protein product is CASSLLWQACNQPQHF.

The gene calls are TRBV27 and TRBJ1-1; D uncertain. V gave up 4 bases and J gave up 6 bases, with 3 bases separating them. Germline assignment: CDR1 MNHEY and CDR2 SMNVEV (reference sequence). The CDR3 is 10 residues long. In DNA form, the CDR3 reads TGTGCCAGCAGTTGCCCTGAAGCTTTCTTT. This sequence encodes CASSCPEAFF.

V gene TRBV6-5 combines with J gene TRBJ2-7; maybe TRBD2 (6 bases). The germline V gene encodes CDR1 MNHEY and CDR2 SVGAGI. V lost 7 bases and J 0 bases, leaving 16 bases between the germline ends. This CDR3 contains 15 residues. CDR3: CASTKPDYRSYEQYF. CDR3 sequence (DNA): TGTGCCAGCACTAAACCGGACTACCGCTCCTACGAGCAGTACTTC.

The chain couples TRBV2 to TRBJ2-1; the D gene is possibly TRBD1 (6 bases). This CDR3 region has 14 residues. Germline V lookup: CDR1 SNHLY, CDR2 FYNNEI. V lost 10 bases and J 10 bases, leaving 23 bases between the germline ends. The CDR3 sequence is CATQRGPGAEEQFF. CDR3 bases: TGTGCCACACAGCGTGGTCCAGGGGCTGAAGAGCAGTTCTTC.

Here the CDR3 reads CASSSRWDSPYGYTF. The DNA of the CDR3 is TGTGCCAGCAGCTCCAGATGGGACAGCCCTTATGGCTACACCTTC. This sequence joins TRBV7-9 and TRBJ1-2; 7 nucleotides align to TRBD1. This CDR3 region has 15 residues. Trimming cost V 4 bases and J 5 bases; bases outside gene matches: 10. CDR1 is SEHNR and CDR2 is FQNEAQ in the germline V gene (reference sequence). Using reference TRBV7-9 and TRBJ1-2 for the parts outside the CDR3, the full variable domain is DTGVSQNPRHKITKRGQNVTFRCDPISEHNRLYWYRQTLGQGPEFLTYFQNEAQLEKSRLLSDRFSAERPKGSFSTLEIQRTEQGDSAMYLCASSSRWDSPYGYTFGSGTRLTVV.

This chain uses TRBV5-1 with TRBJ2-3, with D tentatively TRBD1 (6 bases). V was shortened by 5 bases and J by 2 bases, with 12 bases between the two germline ends. CDR1 and CDR2 from the germline V gene are SGHRS and YFSETQ. The CDR3 extends over 14 amino acids. DNA of the CDR3: TGCGCCAGCAGTAAATACAGGGCCACAGATACGCAGTATTTT. Translating gives CASSKYRATDTQYF.

V usage is TRBV28 and J usage is TRBJ1-2, with 9 nucleotides matching TRBD1. Per the germline V gene, CDR1 is MDHEN and CDR2 is SYDVKM. The V and J ends lost 5 bases and 1 base, in that order; junction bases with no gene match: 5. This CDR3 contains 15 residues. The CDR3 region has the DNA TGTGCCAGCAGTACCAGGGACAGGGTTAACTATGGCTACACCTTC. Its translation: CASSTRDRVNYGYTF.

The genes are TRBV10-3 and TRBJ2-7, with D perhaps TRBD2 (6 bases). Trimming cost V 0 bases and J 6 bases, with 21 bases left between them. The CDR3 has 17 amino acids. Germline V lookup: CDR1 ENHRY, CDR2 SYGVKD. CDR3 amino acids: CAISESRDPALIGEQYF. The DNA for the CDR3 is TGTGCCATCAGTGAGTCGCGGGACCCCGCCCTTATTGGCGAGCAGTACTTC.

The genes are TRBV2 and TRBJ2-1, with D uncertain. The CDR3 runs 15 residues. With 5 bases removed from V and 1 base from J, the gap between germline ends came to 12 bases. From germline, CDR1 is SNHLY and CDR2 FYNNEI. CDR3 nucleotide sequence: TGTGCCAGCAGTCGAGATACGGGTTCCTACAATGAGCAGTTCTTC. Protein: CASSRDTGSYNEQFF.